The 3 T cell receptor beta chains below were found in one sample sequenced in a study of blood T cell repertoires in COVID-19. This table comes from immunoSEQ multiplex PCR, and its TCRdb copy is limited to in-frame clones, with some not included. The data contain about 290,000 clones, around 85% of them singletons. The sequenced sample consisted of peripheral blood. The receptors shown here come from a woman aged 50 to 65 with active or convalescent COVID-19.

V and J are TRBV4-1 and TRBJ2-5; tentative D call: TRBD2 (6 bases). V lost 1 base, J lost 1 base, and 19 bases lay in between. This CDR3 is 18 amino acids long. Germline assignment: CDR1 MGHRA and CDR2 YSYEKL. CDR3 coding DNA: TGCGCCAGCAGCCAAGCGGCGGGAACCTACTTAATCCAAGAGACCCAGTACTTC. Residues: CASSQAAGTYLIQETQYF.

The V call is TRBV25-1, the J call TRBJ2-3, with D possibly matching TRBD1 (5 bases). CDR1 and CDR2 (germline): MGHDK, SYGVNS. The CDR3 runs to 14 residues. The ends were cut back, 2 bases at V and 2 bases at J, with 8 bases in the middle. The CDR3 region has the DNA TGTGCCAGCAGTGAAGGGGCAGCCACAGATACGCAGTATTTT. Protein sequence: CASSEGAATDTQYF.

This chain uses TRBV29-1 with TRBJ2-5, with 11 bases lining up with TRBD2. V was clipped by 7 bases and J by 2 bases; unmatched bases: 3. CDR3 length equals 13 residues. The germline gives CDR1 SQVTM, CDR2 ANQGSEA. CDR3 nucleotides: TGCAGCGCTAGCGGGAGGACACAAGAGACCCAGTACTTC. As protein: CSASGRTQETQYF.